This TCR beta chain was sequenced in a study of T cell repertoires in cytomegalovirus infection. About the research overall: In the study, CMV epitopes included recently identified HLA-C-restricted and well-studied HLA-B-restricted ones. Public signatures in TCR beta pointed to CMV infection and matching HLA type.

TCRdb re-called the reads through MiXCR, storing one row per CDR3 protein. The sample lists approximately 910,000 distinct CDR3 sequences; around 30% were seen once. Trimming cost V 1 base and J 0 bases; bases outside gene matches: 0. This CDR3 region has 14 residues. Germline assignment: CDR1 LGHNA and CDR2 YNFKEQ. Study-wide results and caveats: CMV-specific HLA-C-restricted TCR beta clonotypes dominated the ex vivo response.

On this clonotype: Its antigen remains unidentified.

Sequenced here: cultured CD8+ T cells from PBMCs, sampled from culture after CMV antigen stimulation. The V gene is TRBV4-2, the J gene TRBJ2-7; 7 nucleotides agree with TRBD1. This receptor was taken from a human donor in good health (CMV status not recorded). Some clones in this sample may be carry-over from other donors' samples. In DNA, the CDR3 is TGTGCCAGCAGCCAAGGGGACAGCTCCTACGAGCAGTACGTC. It codes for CASSQGDSSYEQYV.